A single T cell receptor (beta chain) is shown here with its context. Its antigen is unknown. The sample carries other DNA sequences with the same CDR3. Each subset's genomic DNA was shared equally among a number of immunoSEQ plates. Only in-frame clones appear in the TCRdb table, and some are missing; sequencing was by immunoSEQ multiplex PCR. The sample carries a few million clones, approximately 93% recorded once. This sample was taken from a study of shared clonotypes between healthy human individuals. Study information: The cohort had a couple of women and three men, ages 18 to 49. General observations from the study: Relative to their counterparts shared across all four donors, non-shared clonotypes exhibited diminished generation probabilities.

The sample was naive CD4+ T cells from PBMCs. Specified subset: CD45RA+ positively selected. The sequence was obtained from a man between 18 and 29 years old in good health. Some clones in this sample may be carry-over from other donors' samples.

The CDR3 region is CSVEDSGQVYPETQYF. The CDR3 coding sequence is TGCAGCGTTGAAGATTCAGGACAGGTTTACCCGGAGACCCAGTACTTC. The rearrangement joins TRBV29-1 to TRBJ2-5; 7 bases agree with TRBD1. CDR1 SQVTM and CDR2 ANQGSEA come from the germline V gene. V lost 0 bases, J lost 5 bases, and 12 bases stayed unmatched. The CDR3 length is 16 residues.